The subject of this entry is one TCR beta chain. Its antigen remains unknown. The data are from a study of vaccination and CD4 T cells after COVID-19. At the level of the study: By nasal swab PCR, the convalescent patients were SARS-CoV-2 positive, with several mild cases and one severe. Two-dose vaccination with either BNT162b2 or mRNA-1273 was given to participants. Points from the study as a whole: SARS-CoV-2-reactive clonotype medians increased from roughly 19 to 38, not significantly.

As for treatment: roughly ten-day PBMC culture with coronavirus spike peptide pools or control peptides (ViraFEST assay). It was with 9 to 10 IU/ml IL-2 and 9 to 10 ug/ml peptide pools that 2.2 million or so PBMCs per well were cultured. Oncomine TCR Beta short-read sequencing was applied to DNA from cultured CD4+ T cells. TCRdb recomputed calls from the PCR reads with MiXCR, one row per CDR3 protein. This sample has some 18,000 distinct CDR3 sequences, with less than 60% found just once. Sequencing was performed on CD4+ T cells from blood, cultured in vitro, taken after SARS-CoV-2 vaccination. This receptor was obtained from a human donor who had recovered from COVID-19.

The CDR3 DNA is TGTGCCAGCAGCTTAAGGGTGACAGTGAACACTGAAGCTTTCTTT. Protein sequence: CASSLRVTVNTEAFF. The chain employs TRBV7-8 and TRBJ1-1; tentative D call: TRBD1 (5 bases). Trimming pared 2 bases from V and 0 bases from J, leaving 10 bases between. Germline V lookup: CDR1 SGHVS, CDR2 FQNEAQ. The CDR3 is 15 residues long. The full variable domain, its missing parts supplied by reference TRBV7-8 and TRBJ1-1, is GAGVSQSPRYKVAKRGQDVALRCDPISGHVSLFWYQQALGQGPEFLTYFQNEAQLDKSGLPSDRFFAERPEGSVSTLKIQRTQQEDSAVYLCASSLRVTVNTEAFFGQGTRLTVV.